This TCR beta chain was sequenced in a study of metastatic and nonmetastatic thyroid tumors. For the study at large: A comparison of repertoires was made across blood and tumor or nodule tissue from malignant and benign thyroid patients.

All patients were treatment-naive before thyroid surgery. There are many counts of this clone. V was clipped by 1 base and J by 0 bases; unmatched bases: 8. The CDR3 sequence is 18 residues long. Germline lookup yields CDR1 MNHNS and CDR2 SASEGT. TCRdb reassembled clones from the PCR reads with MiXCR. The sample lists around 36,000 clones; 25% to 30% were seen once. The TCR comes from a female donor with papillary thyroid cancer or a benign thyroid nodule (not recorded which). Some clones in this sample may be carry-over from other donors' samples. The rearrangement joins TRBV6-1 to TRBJ1-4, with 7 bases lining up with TRBD1. The sequencing sample was made of blood. The chain's CDR3 is CASSEDRGWIATNEKLFF. In DNA, the CDR3 is TGTGCCAGCAGTGAAGACAGGGGATGGATTGCAACTAATGAAAAACTGTTTTTT.